This entry concerns a single T cell receptor beta chain. Its antigen is unknown. These data come from a study of glioma-infiltrating T cells. Whole-study findings and limits: Tissue-blood divergence was below expectation in non-neoplastic patients, above in gliomas.

V lost 1 base, J lost 1 base, and 7 bases lay in between. The germline CDR1 and CDR2 sequences are MDHEN and SYDVKM. This CDR3 has 14 residues. Using RNA template, CDR3s of TCR alpha and beta were amplified with iRepertoire arm-PCR. MiXCR was run by TCRdb on the multiplex PCR reads, yielding one entry per CDR3 protein. The sample holds about 99,000 distinct CDR3 sequences, about 30% seen once. This chain uses TRBV28 with TRBJ1-1; D is unclear. The sequence came from a human donor with low-grade glioma or glioblastoma, undergoing nonglioma brain surgery, or in good health (not recorded which). Source material: glioma tissue, nonneoplastic brain tissue, or PBMCs (not recorded which). The DNA for the CDR3 is TGTGCCAGCAGTTTATACGGCGAGAACACTGAAGCTTTCTTT. Its translation is CASSLYGENTEAFF.